The rows below give T cell receptor beta chains drawn from one sample of a study of neurological immune-mediated disorders. TCRdb analysed the 5' RACE reads with MiXCR anew, one entry per CDR3 protein. The sample shows 50,000 to 55,000 distinct CDR3 sequences, around a tenth of them seen only once. The sequenced sample consisted of PBMCs. Receptor source: a man in his sixties or seventies with HTLV-1-associated myelopathy (HAM/TSP). CDR3s include the opening cysteine and the closing phenylalanine or tryptophan.

j_call cdr3_length v_call cdr3_aa
TRBJ2-7 14 TRBV14 CASRLGGQKYEQYF
TRBJ2-1 15 TRBV5-4 CASSLVGRGYNEQFF
TRBJ2-7 13 TRBV11-2 CASSLAAGYEQYF
TRBJ2-1 17 TRBV4-2 CASSPPVTGGTYNEQFF
TRBJ2-3 15 TRBV20-1 CSARGGERGLNTQYF
TRBJ2-7 12 TRBV20-1 CSVIGGNYEQYF
TRBJ2-7 15 TRBV5-1 CASSLSSGSRTEQYF
TRBJ1-5 14 TRBV5-6 CASSGARGNQPQHF
TRBJ2-3 14 TRBV7-2 CASSFTTGRDTQYF
TRBJ2-5 13 TRBV20-1 CSASGANQETQYF
TRBJ2-3 14 TRBV7-9 CASNFNGGTDTQYF
TRBJ2-3 21 TRBV7-9 CASSFYICSTLKTRGTDTQYF
TRBJ2-1 15 TRBV5-5 CASSLGQGIYNEQFF
TRBJ1-2 16 TRBV21-1 CASSSPRGTDVYGYTF
TRBJ2-4 16 TRBV11-2 CASSLGGALAKNIQYF
TRBJ2-1 13 TRBV7-9 CASSLVSRHEQFF
TRBJ2-2 14 TRBV4-3 CASSQEAGSGELFF
TRBJ2-5 15 TRBV4-2 CASSQDASREETQYF
TRBJ2-1 17 TRBV13 CASSLSKAGAAGNEQFF
TRBJ2-1 18 TRBV12-3/TRBV12-4 CASSFPSFNHKGCNEQFF
TRBJ2-1 11 TRBV28 CASMLGGEQFF
TRBJ2-2 16 TRBV5-1 CASSSRQGAGLGELFF
TRBJ1-1 14 TRBV6-2/TRBV6-3 CASSPRQGGTEAFF
TRBJ2-5 16 TRBV7-9 CASSTGLAGSMETQYF
TRBJ2-1 16 TRBV28 CASSPPGTSGDNEQFF
TRBJ2-3 14 TRBV5-1 CASMTGGGTDTQYF
TRBJ1-1 16 TRBV7-9 CASRLQGGGRNTEAFF
TRBJ1-2 15 TRBV12-3/TRBV12-4 CASSLGTGTGGGYTF
TRBJ1-1 16 TRBV19 CASTNAWGRTNTEAFF
TRBJ2-7 14 TRBV12-3/TRBV12-4 CASSSGGRSGEQYF
TRBJ2-3 15 TRBV7-9 CASSPGQGLTDTQYF
TRBJ2-3 13 TRBV11-1 CASSQPPADTQYF
TRBJ1-6 16 TRBV10-3 CAISGQGPKYNSPLHF
TRBJ2-7 14 TRBV5-1 CASSLDTFYYEQYF
TRBJ2-7 14 TRBV20-1 CSAKSGTSSYEQYF
TRBJ2-4 15 TRBV12-3/TRBV12-4 CASSLGTGVWDIQYF
TRBJ2-1 17 TRBV20-1 CSASWASGGLSYNEQFF
TRBJ2-1 15 TRBV5-1 CASGGVGQGNNEQFF
TRBJ1-1 12 TRBV28 CASTPGGPEAFF
TRBJ1-4 15 TRBV28 CASSGAGAEREKLFF
TRBJ2-3 15 TRBV25-1 CASSVGGALTDTQYF
TRBJ1-5 14 TRBV5-1 CASSLEGSVQPQHF
TRBJ1-1 13 TRBV20-1 CSARDLGFAEAFF
TRBJ1-1 12 TRBV6-6 CASSPAETEAFF
TRBJ1-6 16 TRBV28 CASRPQSSSYNSPLHF